This T cell receptor (beta chain) is from a study of blood T cells in healthy people across ages. This CDR3 spans 15 amino acids. Germline assignment: CDR1 MGHRA and CDR2 YSYEKL. Unmatched junction bases numbered 10, after V lost 5 bases and J lost 4 bases. On this clonotype itself: Its antigen is still unknown.

A second PCR, run for roughly 7 to 12 cycles, used a sample-barcoded 5' primer plus a J-beta primer mix. MiXCR, run by TCRdb on the 5' RACE reads, gives a single entry per CDR3 protein. There are about 570,000 distinct CDR3 sequences in the sample; around a quarter occur only once, and 3% to 4.5% lies in the top ten. Study results and caveats: Per million T cells, the diversity of TCR beta decreased roughly linearly as age advanced.

For every donor, a draw yielded about 9.7 milliliters of peripheral blood. These data also featured in a second study, about T cells of mothers and their children. According to that study: The study obtained over 8.5 million TCR beta CDR3 reads per mother and around 3 million per child. At a sensitivity of roughly 90 clones per million clonotypes, no persistent microchimeric T cell clones appeared.

This chain joins TRBV4-1 and TRBJ2-5; 7 bases line up with TRBD1. The sequenced sample was blood. This TCR derives from a boy aged 2 to 10 in good health. The CDR3 nucleotides read TGCGCCAGCAGCTCAACAGGGGTCCCGCGAGAGACCCAGTACTTC. Amino acids: CASSSTGVPRETQYF.